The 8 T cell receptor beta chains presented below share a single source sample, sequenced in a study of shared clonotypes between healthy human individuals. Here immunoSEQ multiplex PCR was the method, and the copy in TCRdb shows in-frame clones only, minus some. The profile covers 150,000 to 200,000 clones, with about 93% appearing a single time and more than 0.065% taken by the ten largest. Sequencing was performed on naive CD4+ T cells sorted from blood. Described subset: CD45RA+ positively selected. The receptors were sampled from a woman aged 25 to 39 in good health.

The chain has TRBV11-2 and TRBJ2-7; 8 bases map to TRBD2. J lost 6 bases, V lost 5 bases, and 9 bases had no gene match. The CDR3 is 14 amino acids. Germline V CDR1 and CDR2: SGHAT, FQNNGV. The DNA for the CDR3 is TGTGCCAGCAGCGGAATAGCGGGAAACAGCGAGCAGTACTTC. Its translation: CASSGIAGNSEQYF.

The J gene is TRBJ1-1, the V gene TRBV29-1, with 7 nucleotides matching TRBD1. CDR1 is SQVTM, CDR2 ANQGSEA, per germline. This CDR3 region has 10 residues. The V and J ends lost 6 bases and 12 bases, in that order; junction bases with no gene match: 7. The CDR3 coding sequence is TGCAGCGTCGGCGACAGGGTAACTTTCTTT. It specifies CSVGDRVTFF.

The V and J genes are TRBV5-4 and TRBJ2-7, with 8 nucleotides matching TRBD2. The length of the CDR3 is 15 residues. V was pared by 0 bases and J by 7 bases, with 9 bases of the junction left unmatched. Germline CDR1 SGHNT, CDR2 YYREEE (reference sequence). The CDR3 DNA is TGTGCCAGCAGCTTGGACGGGAGGGCCTATCTTGAGCAGTACTTC. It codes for CASSLDGRAYLEQYF.

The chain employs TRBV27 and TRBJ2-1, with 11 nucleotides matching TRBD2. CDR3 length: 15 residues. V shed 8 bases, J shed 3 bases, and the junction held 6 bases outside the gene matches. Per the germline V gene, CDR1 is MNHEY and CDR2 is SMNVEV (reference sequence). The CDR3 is CASSPGTSGYNEQFF. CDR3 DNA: TGTGCCAGCTCCCCCGGGACTAGCGGCTACAATGAGCAGTTCTTC.

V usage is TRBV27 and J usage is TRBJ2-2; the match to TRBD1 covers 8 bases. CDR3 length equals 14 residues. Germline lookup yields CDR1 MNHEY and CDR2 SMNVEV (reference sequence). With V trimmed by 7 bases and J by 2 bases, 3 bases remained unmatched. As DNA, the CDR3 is TGTGCCAGCATCGGACAGGGCAACACCGGGGAGCTGTTTTTT. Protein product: CASIGQGNTGELFF.

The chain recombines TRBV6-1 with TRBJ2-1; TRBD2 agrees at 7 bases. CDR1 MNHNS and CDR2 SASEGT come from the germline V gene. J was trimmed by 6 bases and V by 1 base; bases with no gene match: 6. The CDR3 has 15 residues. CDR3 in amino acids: CASSEVSGGINEQFF. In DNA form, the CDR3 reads TGTGCCAGCAGTGAAGTTTCGGGGGGTATCAATGAGCAGTTCTTC.

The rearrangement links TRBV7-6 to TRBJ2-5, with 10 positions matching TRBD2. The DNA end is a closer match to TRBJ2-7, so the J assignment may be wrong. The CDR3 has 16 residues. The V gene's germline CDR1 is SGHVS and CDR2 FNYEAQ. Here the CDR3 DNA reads TGTGCCAGCAGCTTAGTGTCTAGCGGGGGAACCTACGAGCAGTACTTC. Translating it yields CASSLVSSGGTYEQYF.

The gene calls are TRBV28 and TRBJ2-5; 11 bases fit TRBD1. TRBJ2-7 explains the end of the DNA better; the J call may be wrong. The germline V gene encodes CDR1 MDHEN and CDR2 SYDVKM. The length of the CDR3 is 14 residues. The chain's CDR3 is CASSGRDRGFEQYF. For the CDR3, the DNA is TGTGCCAGCAGTGGAAGGGACAGGGGGTTCGAGCAGTACTTC.